The 4 T cell receptor beta chains below were found in one sample sequenced in a study of blood T cells in healthy people across ages. A second about 7 to 11 cycle PCR used barcoded and J-beta primers. TCRdb reanalysed the 5' RACE reads using MiXCR and keeps one entry per CDR3 protein. The sample consists of approximately 670,000 distinct CDR3 sequences, over 40% of them appearing once. The sample taken for sequencing was blood. Every receptor here comes from a man older than 75 in good health.

This clonotype was observed a handful of times. The J gene is TRBJ1-4, the V gene TRBV5-1; TRBD1 matches 7 bases. CDR3 size: 15 residues. Germline CDR1 SGHRS, CDR2 YFSETQ. With 4 bases clipped from V and 8 bases from J, the junction kept 11 bases outside the gene matches. In DNA, the CDR3 is TGCGCCAGCAGCCCCAGGGACAGCCGGGGGGAAAAACTGTTTTTT. Residues: CASSPRDSRGEKLFF. Full variable domain (rest looked up from reference TRBV5-1 and TRBJ1-4): KAGVTQTPRYLIKTRGQQVTLSCSPISGHRSVSWYQQTPGQGLQFLFEYFSETQRNKGNFPGRFSGRQFSNSRSEMNVSTLELGDSALYLCASSPRDSRGEKLFFGSGTQLSVL.

The chain joins TRBV20-1 to TRBJ2-1, with D possibly being TRBD2 (6 bases). V was shortened by 4 bases and J by 0 bases, with 13 bases between the two germline ends. The length of the CDR3 is 15 residues. CDR1 and CDR2 from the germline V gene are DFQATT and SNEGSKA (reference sequence). This CDR3 is CSANIRGSSYNEQFF. As DNA, the CDR3 is TGCAGTGCTAACATCCGGGGGAGCTCCTACAATGAGCAGTTCTTC.

The chain couples TRBV7-2 to TRBJ2-3, with D perhaps matching TRBD2 (6 bases). Germline-derived CDR1 and CDR2 are SGHTA and FQGNSA. This CDR3 region has 14 residues. The germline V and J ends were trimmed by 4 bases and 4 bases, with 12 bases remaining between them. The CDR3 nucleotides read TGTGCCAGCAGCTCCCGGGGGACCGCAGATACGCAGTATTTT. It specifies CASSSRGTADTQYF.

At least ten counts were recorded for this clonotype. The chain joins TRBV7-2 to TRBJ2-7; 7 bases map to TRBD1. This CDR3 spans 15 amino acids. V shed 5 bases and J 3 bases; nucleotides not matched to a gene: 10. CDR1 is SGHTA, CDR2 FQGNSA, per germline. CDR3 DNA sequence: TGTGCCAGCAGCGAGGCCGCCGGGACAGTCTACGAGCAGTACTTC. The encoded protein is CASSEAAGTVYEQYF.